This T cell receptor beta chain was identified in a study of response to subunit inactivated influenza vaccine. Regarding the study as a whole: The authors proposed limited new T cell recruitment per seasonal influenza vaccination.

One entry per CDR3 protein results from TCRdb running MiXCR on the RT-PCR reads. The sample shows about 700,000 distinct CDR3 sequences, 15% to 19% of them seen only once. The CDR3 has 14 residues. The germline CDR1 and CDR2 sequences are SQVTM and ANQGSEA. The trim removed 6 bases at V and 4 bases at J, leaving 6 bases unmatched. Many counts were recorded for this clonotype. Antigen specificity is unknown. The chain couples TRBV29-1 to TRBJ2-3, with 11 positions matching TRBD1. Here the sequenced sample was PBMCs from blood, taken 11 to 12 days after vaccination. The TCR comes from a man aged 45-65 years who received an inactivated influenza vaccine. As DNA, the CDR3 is TGCAGCGTCCGGACAGGGGGCGTCGCAGATACGCAGTATTTT. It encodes CSVRTGGVADTQYF.